One and the same sample provided the 11 T cell receptor beta chains below, sequenced in a study of beta chain features in type 1 diabetes. Expressed TCRB transcripts were sequenced because the entire RNA isolate underwent reverse transcription. TCRdb keeps only in-frame clones here, not all; method: immunoSEQ multiplex PCR. The data show roughly 400,000 clones, over 11% seen once. The sequenced material came from naive CD4+ T cells from blood. The receptors shown here come from a man in his thirties or forties in good health.

The CDR3 reads CATSREGTGGTDTQYF. The CDR3 nucleotides are TGTGCCACCAGCAGAGAAGGGACAGGGGGCACAGATACGCAGTATTTT. V is TRBV15 and J is TRBJ2-3; 10 bases are a match to TRBD1. The J segment lost 1 base and the V segment lost 0 bases, leaving 1 base of the junction unmatched. CDR1 LNHNV and CDR2 YYDKDF come from the germline V gene (reference sequence). The CDR3 extends over 16 amino acids.

This clone was counted only a few times. The rearrangement joins TRBV4-3 to TRBJ1-4; TRBD1 matches 11 bases. The CDR3 is made up of 14 amino acids. From germline, CDR1 is LGHNA and CDR2 YSLEER. Trimming cost V 4 bases and J 7 bases; bases outside gene matches: 2. CDR3 protein: CASSRTGGVEKLFF. CDR3 DNA: TGCGCCAGCAGCCGGACAGGGGGCGTTGAAAAACTGTTTTTT.

The CDR3 loop reads CASSLGRSTETQYF. In nucleotides, the CDR3 is TGTGCCAGCAGCTTAGGCCGCTCCACAGAGACCCAGTACTTC. The chain combines TRBV7-2 with TRBJ2-5, with D uncertain. The length of the CDR3 is 14 residues. Trimming removed 1 base from V and 4 bases from J, with 10 bases in between. Germline V lookup: CDR1 SGHTA, CDR2 FQGNSA.

This chain joins TRBV11-3 and TRBJ1-4; D not certain. Trimming pared 5 bases from V and 11 bases from J, leaving 12 bases between. This CDR3 has 12 amino acids. Looked up from germline, CDR1 is SGHNT and CDR2 is YENEEA. The CDR3 sequence: CASSLRTGKLFF. Here the CDR3 DNA reads TGTGCCAGCAGCCTCCGGACGGGGAAACTGTTTTTT.

This clone was detected a few times. The junction departs from the called germline gene at one end, perhaps through a read error. CDR3 bases: TGTGCTAGCAGCTTAACGGGGACAGGAGAGACCCAGTACTTC. This translates into CASSLTGTGETQYF. The chain joins TRBV7-7 to TRBJ2-5; 8 nucleotides match TRBD1. CDR1 is SSHAT, CDR2 FNYEAQ, per germline (reference sequence). This CDR3 has 14 residues.

The gene calls are TRBV7-3 and TRBJ2-1, with 15 bases lining up with TRBD2. Germline CDR1 is SGHTA and CDR2 is FQGTGA. V lost 6 bases to trimming and J lost 6 bases; unmatched junction nucleotides: 12. CDR3 size: 18 residues. The CDR3 sequence: CASSIGTSGRRLPNEQFF. CDR3 DNA: TGTGCCAGCAGTATCGGGACTAGCGGGAGGCGGTTGCCCAATGAGCAGTTCTTC. Supplemented by reference TRBV7-3 and TRBJ2-1, the full variable domain reads GAGVSQTPSNKVTEKGKYVELRCDPISGHTALYWYRQSLGQGPEFLIYFQGTGAADDSGLPNDRFFAVRPEGSVSTLKIQRTERGDSAVYLCASSIGTSGRRLPNEQFFGPGTRLTVL.

The chain carries TRBV7-3 and TRBJ2-7; D ambiguous. Trimming stripped 3 bases from V and 2 bases from J, with 11 bases between. This CDR3 has 14 residues. The germline gives CDR1 SGHTA, CDR2 FQGTGA. The CDR3 loop reads CASSFPPGTYEQYV. CDR3 coding DNA: TGTGCCAGCAGCTTCCCCCCTGGAACCTACGAGCAGTACGTC.

In nucleotides, the CDR3 is TGTGCCAGCAGGCCAACTAGCATTGGGTACGAGCAGTACTTC. Encoded protein: CASRPTSIGYEQYF. V usage is TRBV27 and J usage is TRBJ2-7, with D perhaps TRBD2 (6 bases). The CDR3 totals 14 residues. Trimming removed 6 bases from V and 4 bases from J, with 16 bases in between. CDR1 is MNHEY and CDR2 is SMNVEV in the germline V gene (reference sequence).

This clone showed up just a few times. J is TRBJ1-1 and V is TRBV7-2; TRBD1 aligns across 7 bases. This CDR3 contains 14 residues. J gave up 4 bases and V 5 bases, and 7 bases lay outside the gene matches. The germline CDR1 and CDR2 sequences are SGHTA and FQGNSA. This CDR3 is CASSENRGSTEAFF. CDR3 coding DNA: TGTGCCAGCAGCGAGAACAGGGGTTCCACTGAAGCTTTCTTT.

A few counts support this clone. The V and J genes are TRBV20-1 and TRBJ2-1; D remains ambiguous. Trimming shortened V by 4 bases and J by 7 bases, and 8 bases separated the two germline ends. This CDR3 contains 11 residues. Germline CDR1 and CDR2: DFQATT and SNEGSKA (reference sequence). The CDR3 DNA reads as TGCAGTGCTAAGGGATTTAATGAGCAGTTCTTC. Residues: CSAKGFNEQFF.

On this clone: Additional DNA sequences in this sample encode the identical CDR3. The V gene is TRBV20-1, the J gene TRBJ2-5; D not resolved. The CDR3 spans 10 residues. Deletions cut 3 bases from V and 5 bases from J, with 4 bases between. Germline V gene sequence: CDR1 DFQATT, CDR2 SNEGSKA (reference sequence). Here the CDR3 DNA reads TGCAGTGCTAGGCTGGAGACCCAGTACTTC. It encodes CSARLETQYF.